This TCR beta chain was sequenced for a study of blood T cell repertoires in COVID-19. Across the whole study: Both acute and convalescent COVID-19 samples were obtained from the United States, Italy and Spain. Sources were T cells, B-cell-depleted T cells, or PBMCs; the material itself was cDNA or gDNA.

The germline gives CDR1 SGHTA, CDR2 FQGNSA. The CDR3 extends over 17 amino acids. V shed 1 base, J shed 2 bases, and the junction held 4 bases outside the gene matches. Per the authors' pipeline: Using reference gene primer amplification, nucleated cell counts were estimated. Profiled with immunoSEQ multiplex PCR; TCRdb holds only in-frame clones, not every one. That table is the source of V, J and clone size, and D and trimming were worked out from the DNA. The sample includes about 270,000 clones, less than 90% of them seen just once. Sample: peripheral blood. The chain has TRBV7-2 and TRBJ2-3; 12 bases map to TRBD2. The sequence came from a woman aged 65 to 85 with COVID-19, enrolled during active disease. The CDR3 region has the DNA TGTGCCAGCAGCTTAGGTCCTAGCGGGGGGGCCACAGATACGCAGTATTTT. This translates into CASSLGPSGGATDTQYF.